The rows below give T cell receptor beta chains drawn from one sample of a study of PD-L1 blockade in urothelial cancer. Sequencing used immunoSEQ multiplex PCR; TCRdb keeps in-frame clones, though not all of them. The sample lists more than 90,000 clones, approximately 87% occurring once. The sample was PBMCs, taken around atezolizumab (anti-PD-L1) treatment. All receptors derive from a man aged 65-85 years with urothelial cancer. The CDR3 runs from the conserved cysteine through the conserved F or W. D genes are given only for firm matches. Rows may omit the clone size; those that give it use once, few, many or a size class.

D	V	size	J	CDR3	DNA
TRBD1	TRBV5-8	.	TRBJ2-1	CASSSGLQTGLKNNEQFF	TGTGCCAGCAGTTCGGGTTTACAGACAGGGCTTAAAAACAATGAGCAGTTCTTC
TRBD2	TRBV11-3	.	TRBJ2-5	CASSTRTSGGGETQYF	TGTGCCAGCAGCACCCGGACTAGCGGAGGGGGTGAGACCCAGTACTTC
TRBD1	TRBV19	.	TRBJ1-4	CASSTGGRDEKLFF	TGTGCCAGTAGTACAGGGGGAAGGGATGAAAAACTGTTTTTT
TRBD2	TRBV7-2	once	TRBJ2-7	CASSSTSGNYEQYF	TGTGCCAGCAGCTCGACTAGCGGGAACTACGAGCAGTACTTC
TRBD2	TRBV30	.	TRBJ2-1	CAWSVLGLAGANEQFF	TGTGCCTGGAGTGTACTGGGACTAGCGGGAGCCAATGAGCAGTTCTTC
TRBD2	TRBV6-5	.	TRBJ2-5	CASSILAGGGETQYF	TGTGCCAGCAGTATCTTAGCGGGAGGAGGGGAGACCCAGTACTTC
TRBD1	TRBV5-1	.	TRBJ1-1	CASSPEQGWAEAFF	TGCGCCAGCAGCCCGGAACAGGGGTGGGCTGAAGCTTTCTTT
.	TRBV6-1	.	TRBJ2-1	CASSDIYPAEQFF	TGTGCCAGCAGTGATATCTACCCCGCTGAGCAGTTCTTC
TRBD2	TRBV6-1	.	TRBJ2-5	CASSEQGLAGGPSETQYF	TGTGCCAGCAGTGAACAGGGACTAGCGGGAGGGCCCTCGGAGACCCAGTACTTC
.	TRBV6-1	.	TRBJ1-2	CASSAGSANYGYTF	TGTGCCAGCAGTGCAGGTTCCGCGAACTATGGCTACACCTTC
.	TRBV6-1	few	TRBJ1-2	CASRAGPWGYTF	TGTGCCAGCAGGGCGGGCCCCTGGGGCTACACCTTC
TRBD1	TRBV6-5	.	TRBJ1-1	CASSPRTGSITEAFF	TGTGCCAGCAGTCCTCGGACAGGGTCGATCACTGAAGCTTTCTTT
.	TRBV5-1	.	TRBJ2-7	CASSLDTGDYEQYF	TGCGCCAGCAGCTTGGATACCGGTGACTACGAGCAGTACTTC
.	TRBV2	.	TRBJ2-7	CASYRGRDYEQYF	TGTGCCAGCTACAGGGGGAGGGACTACGAGCAGTACTTC
.	TRBV5-1	.	TRBJ2-5	CASSREGTRVYQETQYF	TGCGCCAGCAGCCGAGAAGGGACAAGGGTGTACCAAGAGACCCAGTACTTC
TRBD2	TRBV7-2	.	TRBJ2-7	CASSPDRTGLAGVVIDF	TGTGCCAGCAGCCCGGACCGTACGGGACTAGCGGGAGTAGTAATCGACTTC
.	TRBV14	.	TRBJ2-7	CASSRSGDEQYF	TGTGCCAGCAGCCGTTCGGGGGACGAGCAGTACTTC
TRBD1	TRBV6-1	once	TRBJ1-3	CASSEGDRYGNTIYF	TGTGCCAGCAGTGAGGGGGACAGGTACGGAAACACCATATATTTT
.	TRBV6-1	.	TRBJ2-3	CASSESDIRGTQYF	TGTGCCAGCAGTGAGAGTGACATACGGGGTACGCAGTATTTT
.	TRBV5-5	many	TRBJ1-1	CASSITGTLNTEAFF	TGTGCCAGCAGCATCACCGGGACACTGAACACTGAAGCTTTCTTT
TRBD2	TRBV9	.	TRBJ2-1	CASSVRQREGGEQFF	TGTGCCAGCAGCGTACGCCAGCGGGAGGGCGGTGAGCAGTTCTTC
.	TRBV5-4	.	TRBJ2-2	CASSLGLAVGELFF	TGTGCCAGCAGCTTGGGTTTAGCGGTCGGGGAGCTGTTTTTT
.	TRBV5-4	.	TRBJ2-3	CASSLGPTREDTQYF	TGTGCCAGCAGCTTGGGCCCTACGAGGGAAGATACGCAGTATTTT
TRBD1	TRBV7-8	.	TRBJ1-2	CASTPLGTASGYTF	TGTGCCAGCACGCCCCTGGGGACAGCCTCTGGCTACACCTTC
TRBD1	TRBV7-8	.	TRBJ2-7	CASSLGTDSYEQYF	TGTGCCAGCAGCCTCGGGACAGATTCCTACGAGCAGTACTTC
.	TRBV7-2	.	TRBJ1-5	CASSSRAQPQHF	TGTGCCAGCAGCTCCAGGGCTCAGCCCCAGCATTTT
TRBD2	TRBV10-3	once	TRBJ2-2	CATRLAGGPGELFF	TGTGCCACGAGACTAGCGGGGGGTCCCGGGGAGCTGTTTTTT
.	TRBV14	.	TRBJ2-7	CASSQGGWEGTTPYEQYF	TGTGCCAGCAGCCAAGGGGGCTGGGAGGGGACAACCCCCTACGAGCAGTACTTC
TRBD1	TRBV9	few	TRBJ1-1	CASSHRGGGGEAFF	TGTGCCAGCAGCCATAGAGGTGGAGGGGGCGAAGCTTTCTTT
TRBD2	TRBV5-8	.	TRBJ2-1	CASSLKTSAYNEQFF	TGTGCCAGCAGCTTAAAGACTAGCGCATACAATGAGCAGTTCTTC
TRBD2	TRBV27	.	TRBJ2-7	CASRPWTSGAYEQYF	TGTGCCAGCAGACCATGGACTAGCGGGGCCTACGAGCAGTACTTC
TRBD1	TRBV10-3	.	TRBJ1-2	CAISEMTGAGYTF	TGTGCCATCAGTGAAATGACAGGGGCCGGCTACACCTTC
.	TRBV6-1	.	TRBJ2-1	CATLTSYSYNEQFF	TGTGCCACCCTGACAAGTTATTCCTACAATGAGCAGTTCTTC
.	TRBV7-3	.	TRBJ2-1	CASSGQGGEQFF	TGTGCCAGCAGCGGTCAGGGAGGTGAGCAGTTCTTC
TRBD2	TRBV4-2	.	TRBJ2-3	CASSQDPAGGTDTQYF	TGTGCCAGCAGCCAAGATCCAGCGGGAGGCACAGATACGCAGTATTTT
.	TRBV7-2	.	TRBJ1-3	CASSLTPRGENTIYF	TGTGCCAGCAGCTTAACCCCCAGGGGAGAAAACACCATATATTTT
TRBD1	TRBV7-2	.	TRBJ1-3	CASSPRTGFFGNTIYF	TGTGCCAGCAGCCCCCGGACAGGCTTTTTTGGAAACACCATATATTTT
.	TRBV5-1	.	TRBJ2-2	CASSFDSAGELFF	TGCGCCAGCAGCTTCGACAGTGCCGGGGAGCTGTTTTTT
TRBD1	TRBV6-1	.	TRBJ1-4	CASSTDRREKLFF	TGTGCCAGCAGTACGGACAGGAGGGAAAAACTGTTTTTT
.	TRBV2	.	TRBJ1-5	CASTVGFNQPQHF	TGTGCCAGCACGGTGGGCTTCAACCAGCCCCAGCATTTT
.	TRBV11-3	.	TRBJ1-1	CASSLNRRTEAFF	TGTGCCAGCAGCTTAAACCGGAGGACTGAAGCTTTCTTT
.	TRBV5-1	.	TRBJ2-7	CASSFGGGEPYEQYF	TGCGCCAGCAGCTTTGGGGGAGGCGAGCCCTACGAGCAGTACTTC
.	TRBV9	.	TRBJ1-4	CASSVASTNEKLFF	TGTGCCAGCAGCGTAGCCTCTACTAATGAAAAACTGTTTTTT
.	TRBV27	few	TRBJ1-1	CASSTTGTLNTEAFF	TGTGCCAGCAGTACGACCGGGACACTGAACACTGAAGCTTTCTTT
TRBD1	TRBV12-5	few	TRBJ2-5	CASGFGTGAETQYF	TGTGCTAGTGGTTTTGGGACAGGAGCCGAGACCCAGTACTTC
TRBD1	TRBV4-2	once	TRBJ1-1	CASSQATGANTEAFF	TGTGCCAGCAGCCAAGCGACAGGGGCGAACACTGAAGCTTTCTTT
.	TRBV5-4	.	TRBJ2-7	CASSFRETYEQYF	TGTGCCAGCAGCTTCCGGGAGACCTACGAGCAGTACTTC
TRBD2	TRBV5-4	.	TRBJ2-7	CASSTGLALKGEQYF	TGTGCCAGCAGCACGGGACTAGCCCTGAAAGGAGAGCAGTACTTC
TRBD2	TRBV4-2	.	TRBJ2-4	CASSQLTSGPSGGAKNIQYF	TGTGCCAGCAGCCAACTGACTAGCGGGCCTTCCGGGGGAGCCAAAAACATTCAGTACTTC
TRBD2	TRBV15	.	TRBJ2-1	CATSRARRGSGRYFKSYNEQFF	TGTGCCACCAGCAGAGCTAGGCGGGGTAGCGGGAGGTATTTTAAGTCCTACAATGAGCAGTTCTTC
.	TRBV11-2	.	TRBJ1-3	CASSFTNTQGNTIYF	TGTGCCAGCAGCTTCACAAACACCCAGGGAAACACCATATATTTT
.	TRBV2	once	TRBJ1-1	CASSVGGPTNTEAFF	TGTGCCAGCAGCGTGGGGGGGCCCACTAACACTGAAGCTTTCTTT
.	TRBV7-9	.	TRBJ1-1	CATGQFNTEAFF	TGTGCCACCGGACAGTTTAACACTGAAGCTTTCTTT
TRBD1	TRBV19	few	TRBJ1-1	CASTLRGRSTEAFF	TGTGCCAGTACCTTAAGGGGGCGATCCACTGAAGCTTTCTTT
TRBD1	TRBV10-2	.	TRBJ2-2	CASSERSGTGGTGELFF	TGCGCCAGCAGTGAGCGTTCCGGGACAGGGGGCACCGGGGAGCTGTTTTTT